This T cell receptor beta chain is from a study of blood T cells in healthy people across ages. With 4 bases removed from V and 3 bases from J, the gap between germline ends came to 19 bases. Germline loops: CDR1 SGHAT, CDR2 FQNNGV. CDR3 length: 17 residues. Next came a second PCR, run for about 6 to 12 cycles, which used a sample-barcoded 5' primer along with a J-beta primer mix. MiXCR, run by TCRdb on the 5' RACE reads, gives a single entry per CDR3 protein. Altogether more than 900,000 distinct CDR3 sequences are present, under 30% being singletons, with the ten largest covering approximately 0.71%. This same sample was also taken into another study, of T cells of mothers and their children.

This TCR was recovered from a girl aged 2 to 10 in good health. The sequencing sample was made of blood. The rearrangement links TRBV11-2 to TRBJ2-1; D is uncertain. CDR3 in DNA: TGTGCCAGCAGCTCCCCTTACTCCACTCTAAGCTACAATGAGCAGTTCTTC. This translates into CASSSPYSTLSYNEQFF. Together with reference TRBV11-2 and TRBJ2-1, the CDR3 gives the full variable domain: EAGVAQSPRYKIIEKRQSVAFWCNPISGHATLYWYQQILGQGPKLLIQFQNNGVVDDSQLPKDRFSAERLKGVDSTLKIQPAKLEDSAVYLCASSSPYSTLSYNEQFFGPGTRLTVL.